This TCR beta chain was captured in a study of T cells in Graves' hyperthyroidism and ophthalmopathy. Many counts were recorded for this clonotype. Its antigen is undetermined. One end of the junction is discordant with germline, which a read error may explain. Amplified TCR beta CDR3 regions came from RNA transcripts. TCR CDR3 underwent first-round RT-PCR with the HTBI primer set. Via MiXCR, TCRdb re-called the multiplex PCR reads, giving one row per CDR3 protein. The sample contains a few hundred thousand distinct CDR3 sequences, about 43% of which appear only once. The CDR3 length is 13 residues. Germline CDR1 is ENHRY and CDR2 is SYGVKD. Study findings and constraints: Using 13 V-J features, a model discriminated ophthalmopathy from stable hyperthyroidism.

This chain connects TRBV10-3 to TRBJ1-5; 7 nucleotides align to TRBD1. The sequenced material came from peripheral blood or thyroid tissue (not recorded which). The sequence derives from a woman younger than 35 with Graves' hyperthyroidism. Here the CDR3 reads CASSDRQGQPQHF. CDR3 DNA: TGTGCCAGCAGTGACCGACAGGGACAGCCCCAGCATTTT.